This record covers a single T cell receptor (beta chain). Its cognate antigen is unknown. The data derive from a study of shared clonotypes between healthy human individuals. Study background: CD4 naive cells filled three plates per donor, CD4 memory three, CD8 naive two and CD8 memory one. General study results and limits: Among donors, the sharing of clonotypes was expected to be influenced by sequencing depth.

Trimming took 3 bases from V and 5 from J; bases not matched to a gene: 7. Germline V gives CDR1 SGHTA, CDR2 FQGNSA. The CDR3 has 16 amino acids. Researchers partitioned CD4+ cells into CD45RA+ naive and CD45RA-negative memory subsets. Assay used: immunoSEQ multiplex PCR; TCRdb lists only in-frame clones, some missing. The sample comprises 2 million or so clones, over 85% of which are singletons, and under 0.15% rests with the top ten. The sample consisted of naive CD4+ T cells sorted from blood. Subset here: CD45RA+ positively selected. This TCR was sampled from a man aged 18 to 30 in good health. The chain joins TRBV7-2 to TRBJ1-2, with 12 bases lining up with TRBD1. DNA for the CDR3: TGTGCCAGCAGCTTGGGACAGGGGGCGATTAGTTATGGCTACACCTTC. This gives the protein CASSLGQGAISYGYTF.